This T cell receptor beta chain was identified in a study of blood T cell repertoires in COVID-19 (dated by TCRdb to about 2020). Describing the broader study: The collaborator samples originated in the United States, Italy and Spain and spanned the acute and convalescent phases of COVID-19. The prospective study material was composed of cDNA or gDNA derived from T cells, B-cell-depleted T cells, or PBMCs. The dataset comprised deeply sampled blood TCRbeta repertoires from subjects exposed to, actively infected with, or recovered from COVID-19. A freely available public database, intended as a resource for researchers studying the immune response to SARS-CoV-2, is where the repertoires were released. Samples were obtained from the ongoing ImmuneRACE study (first 160 participants) and from 1,254 subjects provided by 6 global collaborators. Sample metadata almost always included a de-identified subject ID, COVID-19 status, age in years and sex. Where HLA class I and class II types were available, the types were taken from metadata supplied by the sample provider, not from assay-based typing.

The paper's findings and limits, for the study overall: Clinical and demographic metadata were provided uncurated, with the amount varying by source and participant.

The immunoSEQ Assay, a bias-controlled multiplex PCR, was used to amplify TCRbeta CDR3 regions from genomic DNA. The authors' analysis ran thus. The number of nucleated cells in each sample was estimated by amplification of reference gene primers within the assay. Sequence reads were collapsed and filtered to measure the absolute abundance of every unique TCRbeta CDR3 rearrangement. For each sample, productive Simpson clonality was calculated by taking the square root of Simpson's diversity index across productive rearrangements. The clones in this table, taken by TCRdb from immuneACCESS, are in-frame only. Not every clone is retained; where verified, under half of the shortfall comes from an unresolved V gene, and the cause of the rest is unknown. The V and J calls and clone size come from that table; D and trimming were worked out from the DNA. A total of 200,000 or so clones appear in this sample, 80% to 90% of them only once. Roughly 12% of the sample is in the top ten clones.

With respect to this clone: Its antigen is not yet known. Per-base quality was not reported, and no clone a single base away is much larger than it.

The CDR3, cysteine through phenylalanine, is 13 amino acids long. Just CDR3 DNA is preserved here, 39 bases in frame from base 1. The V and J ends are trimmed by 1 base and 2 bases, leaving 6 bases between them. The germline V gene (reference sequence) supplies CDR1 SEHNR and CDR2 FQNEAQ. At one collaborating source in Seattle, patients were enrolled during active infection and were followed longitudinally through the course of disease. Collaborating institutions collected whole blood in K2EDTA tubes following their own protocols. For TCRbeta analysis, collaborators shipped samples as frozen whole blood, isolated PBMCs, or DNA extracted from either of those sample types.

The V and J segments used are TRBV7-9 and TRBJ2-7; no D gene is confidently identified. Sequencing input: peripheral blood. This receptor was taken from an elderly woman with COVID-19, enrolled during active disease. The bases read TGTGCCAGCAGCTTAGTCACTACCTACGAGCAGTACTTC. Its protein is CASSLVTTYEQYF.